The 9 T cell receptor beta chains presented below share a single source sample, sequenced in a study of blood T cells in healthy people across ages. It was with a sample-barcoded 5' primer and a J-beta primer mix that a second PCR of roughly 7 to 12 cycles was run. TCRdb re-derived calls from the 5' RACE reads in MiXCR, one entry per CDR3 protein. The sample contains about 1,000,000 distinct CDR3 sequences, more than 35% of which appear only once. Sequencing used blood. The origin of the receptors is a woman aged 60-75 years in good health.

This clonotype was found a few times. DNA for the CDR3: TGCGCCAGCAGCTTGGCAGGGGGCGTGGAGACCCAGTACTTC. Protein: CASSLAGGVETQYF. This chain uses TRBV5-1 with TRBJ2-5, with 8 bases lining up with TRBD1. Trimming removed 0 bases from V and 5 bases from J; junction bases left unmatched: 3. The germline CDR1 and CDR2 sequences are SGHRS and YFSETQ. This CDR3 is 14 amino acids long. Full variable domain (remainder filled in from reference TRBV5-1 and TRBJ2-5): KAGVTQTPRYLIKTRGQQVTLSCSPISGHRSVSWYQQTPGQGLQFLFEYFSETQRNKGNFPGRFSGRQFSNSRSEMNVSTLELGDSALYLCASSLAGGVETQYFGPGTRLLVL.

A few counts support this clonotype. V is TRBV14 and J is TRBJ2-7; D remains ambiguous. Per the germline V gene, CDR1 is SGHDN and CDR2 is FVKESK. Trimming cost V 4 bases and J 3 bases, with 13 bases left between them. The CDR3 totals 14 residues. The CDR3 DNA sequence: TGTGCCAGCAGCCCCGGGTCGTTAATCTACGAGCAGTACTTC. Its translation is CASSPGSLIYEQYF. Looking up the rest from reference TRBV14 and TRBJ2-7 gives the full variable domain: EAGVTQFPSHSVIEKGQTVTLRCDPISGHDNLYWYRRVMGKEIKFLLHFVKESKQDESGMPNNRFLAERTGGTYSTLKVQPAELEDSGVYFCASSPGSLIYEQYFGPGTRLTVT.

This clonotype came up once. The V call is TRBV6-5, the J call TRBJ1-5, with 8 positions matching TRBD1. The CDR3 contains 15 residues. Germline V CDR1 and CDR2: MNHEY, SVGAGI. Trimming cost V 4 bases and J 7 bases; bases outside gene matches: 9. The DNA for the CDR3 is TGTGCCAGCAGTTCCCGGACAGGGTTCGACCAGCCCCAGCATTTT. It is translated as CASSSRTGFDQPQHF.

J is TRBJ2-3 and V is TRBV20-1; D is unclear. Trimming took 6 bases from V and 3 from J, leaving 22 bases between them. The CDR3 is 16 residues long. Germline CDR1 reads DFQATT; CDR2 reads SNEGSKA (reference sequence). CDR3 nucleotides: TGCAGTGCCTCGCCGATCCCTAAGGAAACAACAGATACGCAGTATTTT. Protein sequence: CSASPIPKETTDTQYF.

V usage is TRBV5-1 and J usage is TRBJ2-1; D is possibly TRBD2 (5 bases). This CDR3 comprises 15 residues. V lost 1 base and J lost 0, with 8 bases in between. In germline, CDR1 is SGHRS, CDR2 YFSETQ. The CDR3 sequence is CASSLSGYSYNEQFF. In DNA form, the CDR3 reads TGCGCCAGCAGCTTGAGCGGATACTCCTACAATGAGCAGTTCTTC.

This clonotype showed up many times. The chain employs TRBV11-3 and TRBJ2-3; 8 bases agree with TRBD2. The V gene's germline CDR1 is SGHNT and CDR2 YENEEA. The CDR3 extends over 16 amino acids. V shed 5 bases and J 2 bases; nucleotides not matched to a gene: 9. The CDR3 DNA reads TGTGCCAGCAGCCTGGCGGGCGGGGGGACCACAGATACGCAGTATTTT. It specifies CASSLAGGGTTDTQYF.

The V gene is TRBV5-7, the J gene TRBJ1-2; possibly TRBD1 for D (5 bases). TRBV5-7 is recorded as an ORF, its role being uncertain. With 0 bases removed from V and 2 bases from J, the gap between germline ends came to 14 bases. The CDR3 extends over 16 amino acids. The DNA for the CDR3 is TGTGCCAGCAGCTTGGCCCCGGAGGGGCCCAACTATGGCTACACCTTC. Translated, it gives CASSLAPEGPNYGYTF.

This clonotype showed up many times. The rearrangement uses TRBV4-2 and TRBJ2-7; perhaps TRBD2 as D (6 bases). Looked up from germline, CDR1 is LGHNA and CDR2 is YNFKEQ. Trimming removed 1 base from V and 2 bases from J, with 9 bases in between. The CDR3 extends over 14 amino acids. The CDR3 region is CASSQASETYEQYF. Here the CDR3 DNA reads TGTGCCAGCAGCCAAGCTAGCGAGACCTACGAGCAGTACTTC.

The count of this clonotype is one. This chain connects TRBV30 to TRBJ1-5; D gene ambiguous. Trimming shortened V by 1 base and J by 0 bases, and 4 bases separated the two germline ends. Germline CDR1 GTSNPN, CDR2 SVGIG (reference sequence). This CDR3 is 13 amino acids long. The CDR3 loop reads CAWSAGSNQPQHF. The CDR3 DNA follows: TGTGCCTGGAGTGCGGGTAGCAATCAGCCCCAGCATTTT.